Given below is one T cell receptor (beta chain) in context. J was trimmed by 5 bases and V by 6 bases; bases with no gene match: 9. The CDR3 covers 16 residues. Germline CDR1 SGHTA, CDR2 FQGNSA. The data were obtained in a study of cytomegalovirus exposure and HLA in healthy donors. With 60 Vbeta and 13 Jbeta primers, the PCR was carried out. The assay was immunoSEQ multiplex PCR, and TCRdb's table has in-frame clones only and misses some. Here the sample table reports about 200,000 clones. The specimen was PBMCs. The TCR originated in a girl between 2 and 10 years old in good health and CMV-seropositive. The chain links TRBV7-2 to TRBJ2-2; 10 bases line up with TRBD2. The CDR3 DNA sequence: TGTGCCAGCAGGAACCCCGGACTAGCGGCAACCGGGGAGCTGTTTTTT. It yields the protein CASRNPGLAATGELFF.